This TCR beta chain was identified during a study of cytomegalovirus exposure and HLA in healthy donors. V lost 2 bases and J 0 bases, leaving 5 bases between the germline ends. CDR1 is MNHEY, CDR2 SMNVEV, per germline (reference sequence). CDR3 length: 15 residues. In the PCR, 60 Vbeta and 13 Jbeta primers were used. The table came from immunoSEQ multiplex PCR; TCRdb's copy has only in-frame clones and leaves some out. The data contain about 79,000 clones, approximately 74% of them seen just once; the ten biggest clones take up more than 8.5%. The chain links TRBV27 to TRBJ1-6; D remains ambiguous. The origin of this receptor is a man aged 40-55 years in good health and CMV-seropositive. Sequenced input: PBMCs. CDR3 coding DNA: TGTGCCAGCAGTTTAGAGAGCTCCTATAATTCACCCCTCCACTTT. This gives the protein CASSLESSYNSPLHF.